These 5 T cell receptor beta chains came from one sample sequenced in a study of siplizumab effects on memory and regulatory T cells. Method: immunoSEQ multiplex PCR; TCRdb's copy keeps in-frame clones and lacks some. Of some 97,000 clones in the sample, roughly 94% were seen once. Sequenced material: Tregs sorted from blood. These receptor sequences come from a human donor in good health.

The chain is built from TRBV5-4 and TRBJ2-3; D gene uncertain. The V gene lost 0 bases and the J gene lost 1 base, with 6 bases spanning the gap. The germline CDR1 and CDR2 sequences are SGHNT and YYREEE (reference sequence). The CDR3 has 14 amino acids. CDR3 sequence: CASSLAAGTDTQYF. The CDR3 DNA reads as TGTGCCAGCAGCTTGGCGGCGGGCACAGATACGCAGTATTTT.

The chain uses TRBV7-3 and TRBJ2-7; 8 nucleotides line up with TRBD2. The CDR3 is 16 residues long. The V gene end was trimmed by 5 bases and the J gene end by 3 bases; junction bases not matched to a gene: 12. CDR1 SGHTA and CDR2 FQGTGA come from the germline V gene. The CDR3 DNA follows: TGTGCCAGCAGCCCAGGAGCGGGAGCGACCATCTACGAGCAGTACTTC. This encodes CASSPGAGATIYEQYF.

The chain joins TRBV27 to TRBJ2-5; 9 bases agree with TRBD2. J lost 3 bases, V lost 1 base, and 12 bases had no gene match. This CDR3 comprises 18 residues. Germline CDR1 reads MNHEY; CDR2 reads SMNVEV (reference sequence). The DNA for the CDR3 is TGTGCCAGCAGTTTATTAGGTTTTGGGGTAGCGGGAGAAGAGACCCAGTACTTC. Amino acids: CASSLLGFGVAGEETQYF.

The chain uses TRBV5-1 and TRBJ2-1; D gene ambiguous. The CDR3 spans 14 residues. Germline-derived CDR1 and CDR2 are SGHRS and YFSETQ. V lost 1 base, J lost 3 bases, and 8 bases lay in between. The CDR3 nucleotides read TGCGCCAGCAGCTTGTGGGCGGTCTACAATGAGCAGTTCTTC. The encoded protein is CASSLWAVYNEQFF.

This CDR3 is CASSSGSSRGANVLTF. CDR3 in DNA: TGTGCCAGCAGTTCCGGATCATCGAGGGGGGCCAACGTCCTGACTTTC. The J gene is TRBJ2-6, the V gene TRBV27; D ambiguous. Germline V gives CDR1 MNHEY, CDR2 SMNVEV (reference sequence). With 4 bases removed from V and 4 bases from J, the gap between germline ends came to 14 bases. The CDR3 is 16 residues long.